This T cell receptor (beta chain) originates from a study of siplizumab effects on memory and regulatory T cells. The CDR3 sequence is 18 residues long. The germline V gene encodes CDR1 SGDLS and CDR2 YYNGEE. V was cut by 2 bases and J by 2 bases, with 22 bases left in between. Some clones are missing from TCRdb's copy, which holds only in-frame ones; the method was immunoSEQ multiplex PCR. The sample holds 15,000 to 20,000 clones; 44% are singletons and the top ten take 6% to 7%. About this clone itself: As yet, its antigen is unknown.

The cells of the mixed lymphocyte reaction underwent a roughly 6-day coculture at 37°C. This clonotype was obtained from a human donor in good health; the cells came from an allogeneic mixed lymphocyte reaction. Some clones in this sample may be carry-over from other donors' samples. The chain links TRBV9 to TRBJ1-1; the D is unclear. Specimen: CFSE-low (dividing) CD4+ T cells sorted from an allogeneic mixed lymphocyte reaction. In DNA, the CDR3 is TGTGCCAGCAGCGTCTCAATACTACAACCCGTGGAAAACACTGAAGCTTTCTTT. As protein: CASSVSILQPVENTEAFF.